This TCR beta chain was captured by sequencing in a study of T cell repertoires in cytomegalovirus infection. Background on the study: The public TCR beta signatures pointed to both CMV infection and matching HLA type. Study-level findings and limits: There were carriers of CMV plus the relevant HLA, and cumulative public TCR beta family frequency identified them.

Each CDR3 protein is one row after TCRdb ran MiXCR on the reads. The sample has approximately 500,000 distinct CDR3 sequences, 15% to 20% seen once; the top ten hold 20% to 30%. This clonotype showed up just a few times. Its antigen remains unknown. The germline V gene has CDR1 SQVTM and CDR2 ANQGSEA. With V trimmed by 4 bases and J by 10 bases, 10 bases remained unmatched. The CDR3 length is 14 residues. The V call is TRBV29-1, the J call TRBJ2-3, with 11 bases lining up with TRBD2. Sequenced sample: CD8+ T cells from PBMCs. The TCR was taken from a human donor in good health (CMV status not recorded). Some clones in this sample may be carry-over from other donors' samples. CDR3 nucleotide sequence: TGCAGCGTTGCGCCTTTAGCGGGGGGGTCGGCGCAGTATTTT. It yields the protein CSVAPLAGGSAQYF.